This entry features one T cell receptor (beta chain) sequence. The data derive from a study of blood T cell repertoires in COVID-19. Looking at the study overall: Acute-phase and convalescent COVID-19 samples originated in the United States, Italy and Spain. From T cells, B-cell-depleted T cells, or PBMCs came the material, which was cDNA or gDNA.

As handled by the study authors: Cell counts per sample came from amplifying reference gene primers. Repertoires were generated with immunoSEQ multiplex PCR, while TCRdb's copy carries only in-frame clones and drops some. The V and J calls and the clone size are those of that table, but D and trimming were determined from the DNA. The repertoire holds tens of thousands of clones, with more than 65% as singletons. The length of the CDR3 is 14 residues. The V end lost 1 base, the J end lost 3 bases, and 6 bases lay between the germline ends. CDR1 is MGHRA and CDR2 is YSYEKL in the germline V gene. The TCR comes from a woman in her 70s with acute or convalescent COVID-19. The rearrangement uses TRBV4-1 and TRBJ1-4, with D unclear. Sequencing input: peripheral blood. CDR3 sequence (DNA): TGCGCCAGCAGCCAAGGGGAGTCTAATGAAAAACTGTTTTTT. It codes for CASSQGESNEKLFF.